The entry that follows covers one T cell receptor (beta chain) sequence. CDR1 MNHEY and CDR2 SVGAGI come from the germline V gene. Trimming shortened V by 0 bases and J by 4 bases, and 13 bases separated the two germline ends. CDR3 size: 16 residues. The sample is drawn from a study of blood T cell repertoires in COVID-19. Whole-study context: COVID-19 samples from acute and convalescent phases originated in the United States, Italy and Spain. T cells, B-cell-depleted T cells, or PBMCs supplied cDNA or gDNA.

Methods used by the authors: Reference gene primer amplification yielded estimated nucleated cell counts. Profiled with immunoSEQ multiplex PCR; TCRdb holds only in-frame clones, not every one. V, J and clone size were drawn from that table, and D and trimming were deduced from the DNA. The sample lists under 450,000 clones, 70% to 90% occurring once. The sequence was obtained from a woman aged 55-69 years with COVID-19, enrolled during active disease. The sample consisted of peripheral blood. This chain joins TRBV6-5 and TRBJ2-1, with D possibly matching TRBD1 (5 bases). The CDR3 DNA follows: TGTGCCAGCAGTTACTCGATAGGGGAAACGTACAATGAGCAGTTCTTC. Protein sequence: CASSYSIGETYNEQFF.